The present TCR beta chain was sequenced within a study of regulatory T cells in long-lasting Graves disease. This CDR3 spans 14 amino acids. Germline V gene sequence: CDR1 SGHRS, CDR2 YFSETQ. V lost 0 bases and J lost 5, with 11 bases in between. Arm-PCR of CDR3 regions and iRepertoire HTBI primers were used to build TCR beta libraries. TCRdb passed the multiplex PCR reads through MiXCR, listing each CDR3 protein once. The sample records about 470,000 distinct CDR3 sequences, 20% to 25% being singletons. Time point in this sample: persistent/refractory GD, antithyroid drugs over 5 years with positive TRAb. PBMCs were the source of the RNA used for TCR sequencing. Graves' disease was diagnosed by American Thyroid Association guidelines.

The sample consisted of peripheral blood mononuclear cells (PBMCs), taken when the disease was refractory, from a patient treated with antithyroid drugs. The chain is built from TRBV5-1 and TRBJ2-5; TRBD1 is a possible D gene (5 bases). The clonotype was recovered from a female donor with Graves disease. The chain's CDR3 is CASSLGRGPETQYF. The CDR3 DNA reads as TGCGCCAGCAGCTTGGGAAGGGGCCCGGAGACCCAGTACTTC.